This is a list of T cell receptor beta chains from one sample in a study of blood T cell repertoires in COVID-19. Repertoires were generated with immunoSEQ multiplex PCR, while TCRdb's copy carries only in-frame clones and drops some. The top ten clones hold approximately 4.5% of a sample with 95,000 to 110,000 clones, over 60% of them seen once. Input material: peripheral blood. The source of these receptors is a man between 65 and 85 years old with acute or convalescent COVID-19. Both conserved end residues are part of each CDR3. D genes are given only for firm matches. The listing skips clone size in some rows; elsewhere it reads once, few, many or a size class.

size | J | D | V | DNA | CDR3
NA | TRBJ2-3 | TRBD1 | TRBV7-9 | TGTGCCAGCAGCTTAGGGGACAGTCCCACAGATACGCAGTATTTT | CASSLGDSPTDTQYF
NA | TRBJ1-6 | TRBD1 | TRBV6-5 | TGTGCCAGCAGCGGACAGGCCGGTCGAGCCCTCCACTTT | CASSGQAGRALHF
NA | TRBJ2-1 | NA | TRBV5-8 | TGTGCCAGCAGCCCCTGGGGGCTAGATGAGCAGTTCTTC | CASSPWGLDEQFF
NA | TRBJ2-5 | TRBD1 | TRBV18 | TGTGCCAGCTCACCGCCTGACAGGGAAGAGACCCAGTACTTC | CASSPPDREETQYF
NA | TRBJ1-2 | NA | TRBV7-2 | TGTGCCAGCAGCTTACCGGGGGGCATGGGTGGCTACACCTTC | CASSLPGGMGGYTF
NA | TRBJ2-5 | TRBD2 | TRBV2 | TGTGCCAGCAGTGCCTGGGTAGCGGGGCAAGAGACCCAGTACTTC | CASSAWVAGQETQYF
NA | TRBJ2-3 | NA | TRBV12-3/TRBV12-4 | TGTGCCAGCAGGCGGACAAACACAGATACGCAGTATTTT | CASRRTNTDTQYF
NA | TRBJ2-5 | NA | TRBV10-3 | TGTGCCACGATGGACAGAGGGCAAGAGACCCAGTACTTC | CATMDRGQETQYF
NA | TRBJ1-6 | TRBD1 | TRBV9 | TGTGCCAGCAGCGTAGGGACAGGAGGTAGTTCACCCCTCCACTTT | CASSVGTGGSSPLHF
NA | TRBJ1-5 | NA | TRBV10-3 | TGTGCCATCAGTGAGTCCCTAGACAGTCAGCCCCAGCATTTT | CAISESLDSQPQHF
NA | TRBJ2-1 | NA | TRBV4-1 | TGCGCCAGCAGCCAAGACCGGGACTGGCTCAGTACTGAGCAGTTCTTC | CASSQDRDWLSTEQFF
NA | TRBJ1-2 | TRBD1 | TRBV19 | TGTGCCAGTAGTATCCAGACAGGGGAGGGTTATGGCTACACCTTC | CASSIQTGEGYGYTF
few | TRBJ1-6 | NA | TRBV5-1 | TGCGCCAGCAGCTTGGATGGGACATTGAATTCACCCCTCCACTTT | CASSLDGTLNSPLHF
many | TRBJ1-5 | NA | TRBV19 | TGTGCCAGTAGTACTCCTACCGGGACATCAGGCGGCAATCAGCCCCAGCATTTT | CASSTPTGTSGGNQPQHF
NA | TRBJ1-1 | NA | TRBV5-1 | TGCGCCAGCAGCTTGTCCGGGAAGAGCACTGAAGCTTTCTTT | CASSLSGKSTEAFF
NA | TRBJ1-3 | TRBD1 | TRBV7-8 | TGTGCCAGCAGCTTAGACAGGGGAACTGGAAACACCATATATTTT | CASSLDRGTGNTIYF
NA | TRBJ1-4 | NA | TRBV18 | TGTGCCAGCTCACCACCGGCAGGCCAGGGGGAAAAACTGTTTTTT | CASSPPAGQGEKLFF
NA | TRBJ2-5 | TRBD1 | TRBV3-1/TRBV3-2 | TGTGCCAGCAGCCCCACAGGGGGCTGGTCCCAGTACTTC | CASSPTGGWSQYF
once | TRBJ1-1 | TRBD1 | TRBV10-1 | TGCGCCAGCAGCCCGGGACAGGGAGAGACTGAAGCTTTCTTT | CASSPGQGETEAFF
NA | TRBJ2-7 | TRBD1 | TRBV18 | TGTGCCAGCTCACCGCCTGGACAGGGGGCGGGCGAGCAGTACTTC | CASSPPGQGAGEQYF
NA | TRBJ2-7 | NA | TRBV11-2 | TGTGCCAGCAGCTTAGCCGATGACACCTACGAGCAGTACTTC | CASSLADDTYEQYF
NA | TRBJ2-5 | NA | TRBV3-1/TRBV3-2 | TGTGCCAGCAGCCGGGGCGGGGAAGAGACCCAGTACTTC | CASSRGGEETQYF
NA | TRBJ1-1 | TRBD1 | TRBV18 | TGTGCCAGCTCAGCCGACAGGGGGTCCGGAGAAGCTTTCTTT | CASSADRGSGEAFF
NA | TRBJ1-1 | NA | TRBV7-2 | TGTGCCAGCAGCAGGGGAGGGAGCTCCAACACTGAAGCTTTCTTT | CASSRGGSSNTEAFF
NA | TRBJ1-2 | NA | TRBV29-1 | TGCAGCGTTTCCTCTAACTATGGCTACACCTTC | CSVSSNYGYTF
NA | TRBJ2-1 | TRBD1 | TRBV10-1 | TGCGCCAGCAGACCGAGTTCGAGTGACAGGGTCTTGCATGAGCAGTTCTTC | CASRPSSSDRVLHEQFF
NA | TRBJ1-2 | NA | TRBV27 | TGTGCCAGCAGTTCAACGGGGGGGGGTAGGGGCTACACCTTC | CASSSTGGGRGYTF
NA | TRBJ1-6 | NA | TRBV5-1 | TGCGCCAGCAGCTTTACAGGGAATTCACCCCTCCACTTT | CASSFTGNSPLHF
NA | TRBJ1-2 | TRBD1 | TRBV6-4 | TGTGCCAGCAGTGCCGGACAGGGGGCTTACGGCTACACCTTC | CASSAGQGAYGYTF
NA | TRBJ1-3 | TRBD1 | TRBV5-1 | TGCGCCAGCAGCCTTGGGACAGTGAGCTCTGGAAACACCATATATTTT | CASSLGTVSSGNTIYF
NA | TRBJ1-1 | TRBD1 | TRBV6-5 | TGTGCCAGCAGTTACTCCCGACAGGGGCATGCTGAAGCTTTCTTT | CASSYSRQGHAEAFF
few | TRBJ1-2 | NA | TRBV12-3/TRBV12-4 | TGTGCCAGCAGTTTAGAACAGGGCCATGGCTACACCTTC | CASSLEQGHGYTF
NA | TRBJ2-7 | TRBD2 | TRBV11-2 | TGTGCCAGCAGCTTAGCGGGGGGAAACTACGAGCAGTACTTC | CASSLAGGNYEQYF
NA | TRBJ2-3 | TRBD2 | TRBV5-6 | TGTGCCAGCAGCTTGGTGAGTAGCGGGGGCCGAAGCACAGATACGCAGTATTTT | CASSLVSSGGRSTDTQYF
NA | TRBJ2-2 | TRBD2 | TRBV5-5 | TGTGCCAGCAGCGTGAGCGGGGGTTCGAACACCGGGGAGCTGTTTTTT | CASSVSGGSNTGELFF
NA | TRBJ1-3 | NA | TRBV6-5 | TGTGCCAGCGGTCGCGGTAACGGAAACACCATATATTTT | CASGRGNGNTIYF
NA | TRBJ2-7 | NA | TRBV3-1/TRBV3-2 | TGTGCCAGCAGCGCCCCGGGAGAGCAGTACTTC | CASSAPGEQYF
NA | TRBJ2-7 | NA | TRBV7-2 | TGTGCCAGCAGCTTAGCACCGGGGGTGACCTACGAGCAGTACTTC | CASSLAPGVTYEQYF
few | TRBJ2-1 | TRBD2 | TRBV5-1 | TGCGCCAGCAGCCCCCTAGCGGGGGTCCCGCAATTCTTC | CASSPLAGVPQFF
NA | TRBJ1-3 | TRBD1 | TRBV6-6 | TGTGCCAGCAGTTCGGGACAGATCTCTGGAAACACCATATATTTT | CASSSGQISGNTIYF
NA | TRBJ2-3 | NA | TRBV29-1 | TGCAGCGTTGATGGGTCCGGGACAAGCACAGATACGCAGTATTTT | CSVDGSGTSTDTQYF
NA | TRBJ1-5 | NA | TRBV7-9 | TGTGCCAGCAGCTTACCTGGCAGCAATCAGCCCCAGCATTTT | CASSLPGSNQPQHF
once | TRBJ2-2 | NA | TRBV5-1 | TGCGCCAGCAGCCTAGTATCCCCCCCCGGGGAGCTGTTTTTT | CASSLVSPPGELFF
few | TRBJ2-6 | TRBD2 | TRBV5-1 | TGCGCCAGCAGCTTGCTAGGCGGGGGGTTGGGAGCCAACGTCCTGACTTTC | CASSLLGGGLGANVLTF
NA | TRBJ1-2 | NA | TRBV19 | TGTGCCAGTAGTATACCAGACAGATCCAGGCCCCATGGCTACACCTTC | CASSIPDRSRPHGYTF